The entry that follows covers one TCR beta chain sequence. The germline gives CDR1 MNHNS, CDR2 SASEGT. J gave up 0 bases and V 5 bases, and 6 bases lay outside the gene matches. This CDR3 contains 16 residues. This sample is part of a study of vaccination and CD4 T cells after COVID-19. Via MiXCR, TCRdb re-called the PCR reads, giving one row per CDR3 protein. Here the sample spans about 14,000 distinct CDR3 sequences, 69% being singletons. The receptor's source is a human donor who had recovered from COVID-19. The V call is TRBV6-1, the J call TRBJ2-3; 9 bases are a match to TRBD1. The source material was CD4+ T cells from blood, sampled after SARS-CoV-2 vaccination. CDR3 nucleotides: TGTGCCAGCAGTAAGTCCGGGACAGGGAGCACAGATACGCAGTATTTT. It yields the protein CASSKSGTGSTDTQYF.